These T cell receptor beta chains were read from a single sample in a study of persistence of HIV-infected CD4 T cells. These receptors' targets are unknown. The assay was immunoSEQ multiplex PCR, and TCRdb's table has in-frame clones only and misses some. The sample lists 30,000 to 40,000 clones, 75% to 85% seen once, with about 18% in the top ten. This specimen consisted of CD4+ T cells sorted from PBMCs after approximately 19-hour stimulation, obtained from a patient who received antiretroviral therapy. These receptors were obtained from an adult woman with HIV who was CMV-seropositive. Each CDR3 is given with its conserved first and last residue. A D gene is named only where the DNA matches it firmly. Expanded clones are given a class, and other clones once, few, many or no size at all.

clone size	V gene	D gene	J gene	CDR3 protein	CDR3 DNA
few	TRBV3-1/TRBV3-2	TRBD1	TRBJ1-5	CASSQPRTGQNQPQHF	TGTGCCAGCAGCCAACCCAGGACAGGACAGAATCAGCCCCAGCATTTT
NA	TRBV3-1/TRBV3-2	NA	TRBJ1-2	CASSQARIYGYTF	TGTGCCAGCAGCCAAGCCAGAATCTATGGCTACACCTTC
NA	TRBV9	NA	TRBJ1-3	CASSGQANTIYF	TGTGCCAGCAGCGGACAGGCAAACACCATATATTTT
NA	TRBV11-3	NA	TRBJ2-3	CASSLTNSGVGTQYF	TGTGCCAGCAGCTTAACGAACTCGGGCGTGGGGACGCAGTATTTT
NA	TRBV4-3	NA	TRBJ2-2	CASSQEKTHTGELFF	TGCGCCAGCAGCCAAGAAAAAACCCACACCGGGGAGCTGTTTTTT
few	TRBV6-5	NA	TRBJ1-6	CASSRPTYNSPLHF	TGTGCCAGCAGTCGGCCTACCTATAATTCACCCCTCCACTTT
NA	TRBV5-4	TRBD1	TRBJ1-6	CASSIQGTYNSPLHF	TGTGCCAGCAGCATACAGGGGACCTATAATTCACCCCTCCACTTT
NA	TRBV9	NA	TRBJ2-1	CASSVEDLLGGNEQFF	TGTGCCAGCAGCGTAGAGGATCTCCTCGGGGGCAATGAGCAGTTCTTC
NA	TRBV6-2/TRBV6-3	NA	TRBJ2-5	CASTPGTLGGETQYF	TGTGCCAGCACCCCCGGGACCCTAGGGGGGGAGACCCAGTACTTC
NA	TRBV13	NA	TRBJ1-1	CASSLGGEAFF	TGTGCCAGCAGCTTAGGCGGGGAAGCTTTCTTT
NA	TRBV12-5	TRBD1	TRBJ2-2	CASRTGGDTGELFF	TGTGCTAGCCGGACAGGGGGCGACACCGGGGAGCTGTTTTTT
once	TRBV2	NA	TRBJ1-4	CASSVGGRYEKLFF	TGTGCCAGCAGTGTCGGGGGAAGGTACGAAAAACTGTTTTTT
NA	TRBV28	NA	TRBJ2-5	CASRGGGTGTGRQTQYF	TGTGCCAGCAGGGGCGGGGGGACCGGGACAGGGAGGCAGACCCAGTACTTC
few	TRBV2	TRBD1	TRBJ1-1	CASSEQGGLNTEAFF	TGTGCCAGCAGTGAACAGGGGGGGTTGAACACTGAAGCTTTCTTT
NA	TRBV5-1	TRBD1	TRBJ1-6	CASSLAPTGTGAGSPLHF	TGCGCCAGCAGCTTGGCCCCGACAGGGACCGGGGCTGGTTCACCCCTCCACTTT
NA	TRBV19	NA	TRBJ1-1	CASSIKLGGRAEAFF	TGTGCCAGTAGTATAAAATTGGGGGGCAGGGCTGAAGCTTTCTTT
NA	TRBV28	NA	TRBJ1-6	CASLGAPILNSPLHF	TGTGCCAGCTTAGGGGCTCCTATCCTCAATTCACCCCTCCACTTT
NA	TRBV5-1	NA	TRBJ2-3	CASSSKGDTQYF	TGCGCCAGCAGCTCAAAGGGGGATACGCAGTATTTT
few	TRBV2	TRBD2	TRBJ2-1	CASSRSTSGGGSNEQFF	TGTGCCAGCTCGCGTTCGACTAGCGGGGGCGGGAGCAATGAGCAGTTCTTC
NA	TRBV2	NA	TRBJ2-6	CASSTIPSPSGANVLTF	TGTGCCAGCAGTACTATTCCCTCACCCTCTGGGGCCAACGTCCTGACTTTC
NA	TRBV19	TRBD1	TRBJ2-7	CASEPGQGRNEQYF	TGTGCCAGTGAGCCGGGACAGGGAAGAAACGAGCAGTACTTC
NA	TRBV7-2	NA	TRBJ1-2	CASSSDTVYGYTF	TGTGCCAGCAGCTCCGACACCGTGTATGGCTACACCTTC
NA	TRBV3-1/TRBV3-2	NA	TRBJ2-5	CASSQETQYF	TGTGCCAGCAGCCAAGAGACCCAGTACTTC
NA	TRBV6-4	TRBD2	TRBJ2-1	CASSISSGSYNEQFF	TGTGCCAGCAGTATCTCTAGCGGTTCCTACAATGAGCAGTTCTTC
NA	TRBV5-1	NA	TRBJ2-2	CASCQINTGELFF	TGCGCCAGCTGCCAAATAAACACCGGGGAGCTGTTTTTT
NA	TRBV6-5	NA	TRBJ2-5	CASSPMGSETQYF	TGTGCCAGCAGCCCCATGGGGAGTGAGACCCAGTACTTC
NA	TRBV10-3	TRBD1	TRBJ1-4	CAISSTGQFNEKLFF	TGTGCCATCAGCAGTACGGGACAGTTTAATGAAAAACTGTTTTTT
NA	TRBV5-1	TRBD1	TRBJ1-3	CASSDRTGAGSGNTIYF	TGCGCCAGCAGCGACCGGACAGGAGCGGGCTCTGGAAACACCATATATTTT
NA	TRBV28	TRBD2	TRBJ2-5	CASRGTSAQETQYF	TGTGCCAGCAGGGGGACTAGCGCTCAAGAGACCCAGTACTTC
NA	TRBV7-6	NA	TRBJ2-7	CASSSPDIYEQYF	TGTGCCAGCAGCTCTCCCGACATCTACGAGCAGTACTTC
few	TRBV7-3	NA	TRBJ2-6	CASSLGGANVLTF	TGTGCCAGCAGCCTTGGGGGGGCCAACGTCCTGACTTTC
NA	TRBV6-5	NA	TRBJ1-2	CASVLQGRNYGYTF	TGTGCCAGCGTCTTACAGGGACGGAACTATGGCTACACCTTC
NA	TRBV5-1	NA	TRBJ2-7	CASSFAAGWGSDEQYF	TGCGCCAGCAGCTTCGCGGCGGGCTGGGGGAGCGACGAGCAGTACTTC
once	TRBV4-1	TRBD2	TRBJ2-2	CASSRSGLAGQRNTGELFF	TGCGCCAGCAGCCGATCGGGACTAGCGGGACAGAGGAACACCGGGGAGCTGTTTTTT
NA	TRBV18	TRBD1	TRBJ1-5	CATTQGSRNQPQHF	TGTGCCACCACACAGGGGTCGCGCAATCAGCCCCAGCATTTT
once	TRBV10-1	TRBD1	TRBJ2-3	CATVPEDRGESDTQYF	TGCGCCACTGTACCAGAGGACAGGGGGGAATCAGATACGCAGTATTTT
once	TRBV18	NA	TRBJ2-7	CASSRNRDYEQYF	TGTGCCAGCTCTCGGAACAGGGACTACGAGCAGTACTTC
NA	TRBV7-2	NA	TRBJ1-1	CASSGFLNTEAFF	TGTGCCAGCTCGGGCTTCCTGAACACTGAAGCTTTCTTT
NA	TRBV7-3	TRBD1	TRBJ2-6	CASSPTGGRTAGANVLTF	TGTGCCAGCAGCCCGACAGGGGGCCGCACTGCTGGGGCCAACGTCCTGACTTTC
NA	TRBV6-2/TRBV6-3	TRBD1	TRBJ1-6	CASSSKGQVGPDGSPLHF	TGTGCCAGCAGTTCCAAGGGACAGGTCGGCCCTGACGGTTCACCCCTCCACTTT
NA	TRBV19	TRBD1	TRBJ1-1	CASSRVGTGGTEAFF	TGTGCCAGTAGTAGGGTGGGGACAGGGGGCACTGAAGCTTTCTTT